A selection of T cell receptor beta chains follows, all from one sample in a study of technical replicates of blood from four donors. The data were produced by immunoSEQ multiplex PCR, yet TCRdb's version contains in-frame clones alone and is incomplete. The sample has 75,000 to 100,000 clones; roughly 94% are singletons. The sample comprised T cells isolated from PBMCs. The receptors were sampled from a human donor in good health. CDR3s include the opening cysteine and the closing phenylalanine or tryptophan. A D gene is named only where the DNA matches it firmly. The size of a clone is reported for some rows only, either as once, few or many, or as a class for expanded clones.

J gene	V gene	clone size	D gene	CDR3 DNA	CDR3 protein
TRBJ2-5	TRBV28	NA	NA	TGTGCCAGCACCGGGTCGGCGGGGTACCAAGAGACCCAGTACTTC	CASTGSAGYQETQYF
TRBJ2-5	TRBV28	NA	NA	TGTGCCAGCAGTTACAACCGGGACCAGGGAGGAGAGACCCAGTACTTC	CASSYNRDQGGETQYF
TRBJ2-1	TRBV5-1	NA	TRBD2	TGCGCCAGCAGCCCGGGCGGGGGGGCGCGATTTAATGAGCAGTTCTTC	CASSPGGGARFNEQFF
TRBJ2-7	TRBV11-2	once	NA	TGTGCCAGCAGCTTAGGGGGGGTTACCTACGAGCAGTACTTC	CASSLGGVTYEQYF
TRBJ2-3	TRBV6-6	NA	TRBD2	TGTGCCAGCAGTTACGCTAGCGGGGACACAGATACGCAGTATTTT	CASSYASGDTDTQYF
TRBJ2-7	TRBV10-1	NA	NA	TGCGCCAGCAGCCTGCGGGTGAACCACGAGCAGTACTTC	CASSLRVNHEQYF
TRBJ2-1	TRBV10-3	NA	TRBD1	TGTGCCATCACCGGGACAGGGGTCTACAATGAGCAGTTCTTC	CAITGTGVYNEQFF
TRBJ2-7	TRBV29-1	NA	TRBD1	TGCAGCGTTGACGGGACAGGGGGAACCTCCTACGAGCAGTACTTC	CSVDGTGGTSYEQYF
TRBJ2-1	TRBV15	NA	NA	TGTGCCACCGGAGGAGTGTTGGCCTCCTACAATGAGCAGTTCTTC	CATGGVLASYNEQFF
TRBJ2-7	TRBV5-6	NA	NA	TGTGCCAGCAGCTTGGTAAATCCGGGGTGGGAGCAGTACTTC	CASSLVNPGWEQYF
TRBJ2-7	TRBV5-1	NA	TRBD1	TGCGCCAGCAGCTTAGGGACAGGGAGCTCCTACGAGCAGTACTTC	CASSLGTGSSYEQYF
TRBJ2-7	TRBV11-2	NA	NA	TGTGCCAGCAGCGGAGGGGCCTACTACGAGCAGTACTTC	CASSGGAYYEQYF
TRBJ2-7	TRBV12-5	NA	NA	TGTGCTAGTGGTTTCGGGACACAAGTCTACGAGCAGTACTTC	CASGFGTQVYEQYF
TRBJ2-5	TRBV5-1	NA	TRBD1	TGCGCCAGCAGCTTGGGATCGGGACAGGGTTCGGAGACCCAGTACTTC	CASSLGSGQGSETQYF
TRBJ2-1	TRBV11-2	NA	TRBD2	TGTGCCAGCAGCTTAGCCGGGAGGAGGCACGATGAGCAGTTCTTC	CASSLAGRRHDEQFF
TRBJ1-5	TRBV28	once	NA	TGTGCCAGCAGTTCGTCTGGAGAGGGCAATCAGCCCCAGCATTTT	CASSSSGEGNQPQHF
TRBJ1-4	TRBV11-2	NA	NA	TGTGCCAGCAGGAGTTCGTACGGGGTGCATTGGGAAAAACTGTTTTTT	CASRSSYGVHWEKLFF
TRBJ2-1	TRBV15	NA	NA	TGTGCCACCAGCAGAGAGTCTAATGATTACAATGAGCAGTTCTTC	CATSRESNDYNEQFF
TRBJ1-2	TRBV5-4	NA	NA	TGTGCCAGACAGGCTCCGGTTGCTAACTATGGCTACACCTTC	CARQAPVANYGYTF
TRBJ2-5	TRBV19	NA	NA	TGTGCCAGTAGTATATTTGACGCCGGGGGAATGCAGACCCAGTACTTC	CASSIFDAGGMQTQYF
TRBJ1-2	TRBV15	NA	NA	TGTGCCACCAGCAGAGCGACAGGCAGTCGGTCCGGTGGCTACACCTTC	CATSRATGSRSGGYTF
TRBJ2-3	TRBV28	NA	NA	TGTGCCAGCAGTTTTGGGGGCTCAGATACGCAGTATTTT	CASSFGGSDTQYF
TRBJ1-2	TRBV4-1	NA	TRBD1	TGCGCCAGCAGCTACCGGGACAGGGGATCGAACTATGGCTACACCTTC	CASSYRDRGSNYGYTF
TRBJ1-1	TRBV28	NA	NA	TGTGCCAGCAGTTTTCGGCGGGGTGTACACACTGAAGCTTTCTTT	CASSFRRGVHTEAFF
TRBJ1-1	TRBV2	NA	NA	TGTGCCAGCAGTGGCGGGTCTCAGAACACTGAAGCTTTCTTT	CASSGGSQNTEAFF
TRBJ1-1	TRBV6-6	NA	NA	TGTGCCAGCAGCCCACATCAGGTCCTGAACACTGAAGCTTTCTTT	CASSPHQVLNTEAFF
TRBJ1-1	TRBV27	NA	NA	TGTGCCAGCAGTTTACAGGGGAACACTGAAGCTTTCTTT	CASSLQGNTEAFF
TRBJ2-5	TRBV5-1	NA	TRBD1	TGCGCCAGCAGCGGGGACAGGGGGCGGGAGACCCAGTACTTC	CASSGDRGRETQYF
TRBJ2-7	TRBV28	NA	NA	TGTGCCAGCAGTTTATCGGGCACAGGGATGGCACACAGGCAGTACTTC	CASSLSGTGMAHRQYF
TRBJ2-2	TRBV6-1	once	NA	TGTGCCAGCACCATGGTCGGCGGGGAGCTGTTTTTT	CASTMVGGELFF
TRBJ2-7	TRBV14	NA	NA	TGTGCCAGCAGCCTCGAACGGGACATCGGCTACGAGCAGTACTTC	CASSLERDIGYEQYF
TRBJ2-1	TRBV11-2	NA	NA	TGTGCCAGCAGTTCAACAGAGAGCTCCTACAATGAGCAGTTCTTC	CASSSTESSYNEQFF
TRBJ2-5	TRBV5-4	NA	NA	TGTGCCAGCAGCCCTGACAGGGAGACCCAGTACTTC	CASSPDRETQYF
TRBJ2-2	TRBV28	few	TRBD1	TGTGCCAGCAGTTCGGGACAGGGAAACACCGGGGAGCTGTTTTTT	CASSSGQGNTGELFF
TRBJ2-5	TRBV10-2	NA	TRBD1	TGCGCCAGCAGGGACAGGGGGCAAGAGACCCAGTACTTC	CASRDRGQETQYF
TRBJ2-3	TRBV6-1	once	NA	TGTGCCAGCAGTGATACTGGGGGCCCTCGTACGCAGTATTTT	CASSDTGGPRTQYF
TRBJ1-2	TRBV5-4	NA	NA	TGTGCCAGCAGTCTCGGAGGGGACTATGGCTACACCTTC	CASSLGGDYGYTF
TRBJ2-1	TRBV7-6	NA	NA	TGTGCCAGCAGCTTAGTTGGTACAGGGTCGTATGAGCAGTTCTTC	CASSLVGTGSYEQFF
TRBJ1-4	TRBV10-2	NA	TRBD1	TGCGCCAGCAGCGACAGGGGATCTGCAACTAATGAAAAACTGTTTTTT	CASSDRGSATNEKLFF
TRBJ2-2	TRBV11-2	NA	TRBD1	TGTGCCAGCAGCTTATTAATTGACAGGGGCACCGGGGAGCTGTTTTTT	CASSLLIDRGTGELFF
TRBJ2-1	TRBV5-4	NA	TRBD2	TGTGCCAGCAGCCCGCGAGTTAGGGCTAGCGGTTACAATGAGCAGTTCTTC	CASSPRVRASGYNEQFF
TRBJ1-2	TRBV5-4	NA	TRBD1	TGTGCCAGCACGATCCGACAGGGAGGACACTATGGCTACACCTTC	CASTIRQGGHYGYTF
TRBJ2-3	TRBV9	NA	TRBD2	TGTGCCAGCAGCGTAGAGGGACTAGTAGATACGCAGTATTTT	CASSVEGLVDTQYF
TRBJ2-1	TRBV7-3	NA	TRBD2	TGTGCCAGCAGCTCACCCCCGACTAGCGTCTACAATGAGCAGTTCTTC	CASSSPPTSVYNEQFF
TRBJ1-5	TRBV19	NA	NA	TGTGCCAGTAGTATGTACAGGGCTCTCAATCAGCCCCAGCATTTT	CASSMYRALNQPQHF
TRBJ1-5	TRBV6-5	NA	NA	TGTGCCAGCAACCTCAAATTCGGTCAGCCCCAGCATTTT	CASNLKFGQPQHF
TRBJ2-7	TRBV6-1	NA	TRBD1	TGTGCCAGCAGCTACCGGGCAGGGGGCATCGACGAGCAGTACTTC	CASSYRAGGIDEQYF
TRBJ1-3	TRBV18	NA	NA	TGTGCCAGCTCACCACTGAGTGCTTTAGACACCATATATTTT	CASSPLSALDTIYF
TRBJ1-2	TRBV4-2	NA	TRBD1	TGTGCCAGCAGCCAGGAGGACAGGGGAAGTGCTAGTATCTATGGCTACACCTTC	CASSQEDRGSASIYGYTF
TRBJ2-7	TRBV25-1	once	TRBD1	TGTGCCAGCAGTGACCCGGGACAGGGGAGTTACGAGCAGTACTTC	CASSDPGQGSYEQYF